This TCR beta chain was obtained from a study of blood T cell repertoires in COVID-19 (TCRdb year 2020). Describing the broader study: Samples from collaborators originated in the United States, Italy and Spain and spanned both the acute and convalescent phases of COVID-19. The prospective study material was composed of cDNA or gDNA derived from T cells, B-cell-depleted T cells, or PBMCs. Subjects who had been exposed to COVID-19, were actively infected with it, or had recovered from it provided the deeply sampled blood TCRbeta repertoires that made up the dataset. A freely available public database, intended as a resource for researchers studying the immune response to SARS-CoV-2, is where the repertoires were released. Samples came from the ongoing ImmuneRACE study (first 160 participants) plus 1,254 subjects from 6 global collaborators. Nearly every sample came with metadata listing a de-identified subject ID, COVID-19 status, age in years and sex. Where available, HLA class I and class II types were obtained from metadata supplied by the sample provider rather than from assay-based typing. Broad study findings and their caveats: How much clinical and demographic metadata was included differed by source and by participant, and the metadata was provided uncurated.

A note on this clone: Its recognized antigen is unknown. One base away there is no much larger clone; base qualities are not given.

The germline V and J ends show losses of 0 bases and 10 bases respectively, and no gene match explains 10 bases of the junction. From the cysteine up to the phenylalanine, the CDR3 has a length of 16 residues. Solely the CDR3 DNA is kept, with 48 bases framed from the first base. CDR1 and CDR2 were assigned from the germline V gene as SGDLS and YYNGEE. TCRbeta CDR3 regions were amplified from genomic DNA by means of the immunoSEQ Assay, a bias-controlled multiplex PCR. The study's own analysis went as follows. Within the assay, amplification of reference gene primers was used to estimate how many nucleated cells each sample contained. Sequence reads were collapsed and filtered to measure the absolute abundance of every unique TCRbeta CDR3 rearrangement. For each sample, productive Simpson clonality was calculated as the square root of Simpson's diversity index over productive rearrangements. This is the immuneACCESS table as TCRdb keeps it, with only in-frame sequences that have V and J called. A part of the clones is gone; compared with another copy, unresolved V genes explain less than half, and the rest is unexplained. The D gene and trimming were derived from the DNA, and the V and J assignments and clone size from that table. The sample table contains approximately 200,000 clones; only one count was recorded for 75% to 90% of them. Jointly, the top ten make up 2.1% of the sample.

The collaborating institutions used their own protocols to collect whole blood in K2EDTA tubes. Collaborator samples were shipped for TCRbeta analysis as frozen whole blood, isolated PBMCs, or DNA extracted from either sample type. The clonotype originates from a man in his 70s with active or convalescent COVID-19. Sequencing input: peripheral blood. Recombination connected TRBV9 to TRBJ1-6; 7 central bases correspond to TRBD1. The bases are TGTGCCAGCAGCGTAGGTGGAGGGGGCAGGGAATCACCCCTCCACTTT. This translates into CASSVGGGGRESPLHF.